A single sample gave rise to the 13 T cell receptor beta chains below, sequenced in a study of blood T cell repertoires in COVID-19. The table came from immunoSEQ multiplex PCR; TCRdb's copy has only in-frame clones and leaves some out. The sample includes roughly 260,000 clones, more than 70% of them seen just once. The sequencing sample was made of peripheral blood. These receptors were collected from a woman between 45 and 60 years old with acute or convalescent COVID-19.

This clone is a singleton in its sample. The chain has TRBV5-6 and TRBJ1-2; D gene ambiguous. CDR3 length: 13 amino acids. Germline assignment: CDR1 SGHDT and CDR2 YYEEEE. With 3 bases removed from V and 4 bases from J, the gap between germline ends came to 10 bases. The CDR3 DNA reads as TGTGCCAGCAGCTCTGGGCCGACCTATGGCTACACCTTC. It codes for CASSSGPTYGYTF.

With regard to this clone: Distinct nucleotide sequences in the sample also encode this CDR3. The CDR3 reads CAISESVTGVSGNTIYF. CDR3 DNA: TGTGCCATCAGTGAGTCAGTGACAGGGGTTTCTGGAAACACCATATATTTT. The chain joins TRBV10-3 to TRBJ1-3; 8 nucleotides agree with TRBD1. The germline V gene encodes CDR1 ENHRY and CDR2 SYGVKD. The trim removed 0 bases at V and 1 base at J, leaving 5 bases unmatched. The CDR3 runs to 17 residues.

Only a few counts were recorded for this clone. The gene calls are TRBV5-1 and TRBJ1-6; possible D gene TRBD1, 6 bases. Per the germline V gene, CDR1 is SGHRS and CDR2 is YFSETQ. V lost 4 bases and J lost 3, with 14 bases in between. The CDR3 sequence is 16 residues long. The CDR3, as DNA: TGCGCCAGCAGCCCACAGGGATCCGTCTATAATTCACCCCTCCACTTT. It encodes CASSPQGSVYNSPLHF.

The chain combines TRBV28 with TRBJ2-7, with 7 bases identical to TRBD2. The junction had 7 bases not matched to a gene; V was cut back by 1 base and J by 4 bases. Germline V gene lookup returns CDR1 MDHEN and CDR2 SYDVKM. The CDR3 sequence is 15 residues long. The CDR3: CASSLSGGSGYEQYF. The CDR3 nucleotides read TGTGCCAGCAGTTTATCGGGGGGATCGGGTTACGAGCAGTACTTC.

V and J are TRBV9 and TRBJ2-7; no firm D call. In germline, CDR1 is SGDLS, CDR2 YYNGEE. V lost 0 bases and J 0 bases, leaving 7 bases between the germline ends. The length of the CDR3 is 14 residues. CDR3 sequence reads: CASSVDGLSYEQYF. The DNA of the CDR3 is TGTGCCAGCAGCGTAGATGGGCTCTCCTACGAGCAGTACTTC.

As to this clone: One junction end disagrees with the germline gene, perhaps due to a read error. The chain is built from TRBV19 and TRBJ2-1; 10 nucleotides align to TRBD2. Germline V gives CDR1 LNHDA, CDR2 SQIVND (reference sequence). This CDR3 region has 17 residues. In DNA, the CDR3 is TGTGTCAGTGAAATGAGCGGGAGGGGTAGCTCCTACAATGAGCAGTTCTTC. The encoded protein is CVSEMSGRGSSYNEQFF.

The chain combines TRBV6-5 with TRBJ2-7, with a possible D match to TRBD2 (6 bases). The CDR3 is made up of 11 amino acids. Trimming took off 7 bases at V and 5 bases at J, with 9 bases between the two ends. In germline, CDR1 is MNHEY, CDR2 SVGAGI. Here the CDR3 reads CASMGGDEQYF. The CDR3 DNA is TGTGCCAGCATGGGGGGTGACGAGCAGTACTTC.

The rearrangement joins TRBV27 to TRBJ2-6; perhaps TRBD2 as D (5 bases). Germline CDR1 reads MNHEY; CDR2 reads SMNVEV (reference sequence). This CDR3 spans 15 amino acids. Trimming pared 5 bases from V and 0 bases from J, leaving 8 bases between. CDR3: CASSPGNSGANVLTF. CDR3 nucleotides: TGTGCCAGCAGTCCGGGGAACTCTGGGGCCAACGTCCTGACTTTC.

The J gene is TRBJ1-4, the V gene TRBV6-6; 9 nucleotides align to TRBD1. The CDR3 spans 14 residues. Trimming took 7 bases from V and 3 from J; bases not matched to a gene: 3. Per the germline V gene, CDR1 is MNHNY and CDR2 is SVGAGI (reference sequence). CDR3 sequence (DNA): TGTGCCAGCAAAGGGGACAGGGCTAATGAAAAACTGTTTTTT. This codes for CASKGDRANEKLFF.

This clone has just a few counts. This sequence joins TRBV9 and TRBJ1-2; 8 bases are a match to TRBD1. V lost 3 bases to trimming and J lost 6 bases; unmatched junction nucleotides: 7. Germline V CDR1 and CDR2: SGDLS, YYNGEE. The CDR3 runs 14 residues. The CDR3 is CASSALTGVDGYTF. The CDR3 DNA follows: TGTGCCAGCAGCGCACTGACAGGGGTTGATGGCTACACCTTC.

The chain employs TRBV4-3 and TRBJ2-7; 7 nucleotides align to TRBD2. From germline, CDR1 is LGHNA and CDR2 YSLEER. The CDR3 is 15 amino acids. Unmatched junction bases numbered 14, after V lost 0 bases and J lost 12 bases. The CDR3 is CASSQDLAATTGRYF. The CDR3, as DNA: TGCGCCAGCAGCCAAGACCTAGCGGCCACCACGGGCAGGTACTTC.

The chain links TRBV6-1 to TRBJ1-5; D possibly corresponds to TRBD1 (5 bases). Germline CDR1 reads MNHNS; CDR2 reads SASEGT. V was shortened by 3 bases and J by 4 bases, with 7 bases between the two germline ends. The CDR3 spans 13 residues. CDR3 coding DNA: TGTGCCAGCAGTGACAGGGAAAATCAGCCCCAGCATTTT. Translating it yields CASSDRENQPQHF.

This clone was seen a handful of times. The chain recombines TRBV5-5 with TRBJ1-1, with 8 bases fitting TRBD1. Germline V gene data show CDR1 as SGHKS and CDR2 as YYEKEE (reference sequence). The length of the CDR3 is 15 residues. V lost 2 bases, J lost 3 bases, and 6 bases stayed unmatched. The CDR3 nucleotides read TGTGCCAGCAGCTTTCACAGGGGGTCTGACACTGAAGCTTTCTTT. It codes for CASSFHRGSDTEAFF.